These 11 T cell receptor beta chains came from one sample sequenced in a study of OX40 agonist ivuxolimab in advanced cancers. Library preparation employed the immunoSEQ multiplex PCR assay. This is the immuneACCESS table as TCRdb keeps it, with only in-frame sequences that have V and J called. A part of the clones is gone; compared with another copy, unresolved V genes explain less than half, and the rest is unexplained. Across this sample there are about 21,000 clones, with around 80% seen only once. In total, the top ten clones hold 11% to 15% of the sample. Source: CD4+ or CD8+ T cells sorted from blood, taken in a trial of the OX40 agonist ivuxolimab. The receptors come from an adult with an advanced solid tumor such as melanoma, head and neck, liver or kidney cancer.

The chain recombines TRBV2 with TRBJ1-5, with D unclear. This CDR3 region has 15 residues. V lost 3 bases and J lost 0, with 9 bases in between. CDR1 and CDR2 from the germline V gene are SNHLY and FYNNEI. The CDR3 sequence: CASSDFGNSNQPQHF. As DNA, the CDR3 is TGTGCCAGCAGTGATTTCGGTAATAGCAATCAGCCCCAGCATTTT.

The V and J genes are TRBV9 and TRBJ1-4; possibly TRBD1 for D (6 bases). Germline CDR1 SGDLS, CDR2 YYNGEE. This CDR3 has 15 amino acids. Trimming shortened V by 0 bases and J by 8 bases, and 14 bases separated the two germline ends. The CDR3 spells CASSVEGGRSEKLFF. CDR3 bases: TGTGCCAGCAGCGTAGAGGGGGGAAGATCGGAAAAACTGTTTTTT.

The chain employs TRBV7-9 and TRBJ1-2; no firm D call. Germline CDR1 and CDR2: SEHNR and FQNEAQ (reference sequence). The CDR3 spans 14 residues. Trimming removed 4 bases from V and 4 bases from J, with 13 bases in between. CDR3 loop: CASSSRSAFYGYTF. As DNA, the CDR3 is TGTGCCAGCAGCTCCCGCTCAGCATTCTATGGCTACACCTTC. Based on the CDR3 plus reference TRBV7-9 and TRBJ1-2, the full variable domain is DTGVSQNPRHKITKRGQNVTFRCDPISEHNRLYWYRQTLGQGPEFLTYFQNEAQLEKSRLLSDRFSAERPKGSFSTLEIQRTEQGDSAMYLCASSSRSAFYGYTFGSGTRLTVV.

This clone was picked up one time. The CDR3 region has the DNA TGTGCCACCAGCAGAGATTTCGTGAGGGCAGGGGGAAATGAGCAGTTCTTC. This translates into CATSRDFVRAGGNEQFF. The chain carries TRBV15 and TRBJ2-1; 7 bases match TRBD1. Per the germline V gene, CDR1 is LNHNV and CDR2 is YYDKDF (reference sequence). With V trimmed by 0 bases and J by 7 bases, 12 bases remained unmatched. The CDR3 sequence is 17 residues long.

The V gene is TRBV30, the J gene TRBJ2-1; D is unclear. The CDR3 covers 12 residues. CDR1 is GTSNPN and CDR2 is SVGIG in the germline V gene (reference sequence). V dropped 3 bases and J dropped 2 bases, with 5 bases sitting between them. The DNA for the CDR3 is TGTGCCTGGAGCCCGACCTACAATGAGCAGTTCTTC. Amino acid sequence: CAWSPTYNEQFF.

V usage is TRBV27 and J usage is TRBJ2-7; no clear D gene. Germline lookup yields CDR1 MNHEY and CDR2 SMNVEV (reference sequence). This CDR3 contains 11 residues. Trimming removed 4 bases at V and 0 bases at J, with 1 base between. Here the CDR3 reads CASSSSYEQYF. DNA of the CDR3: TGTGCCAGCAGTTCCTCCTACGAGCAGTACTTC.

This clone qualifies as medium-sized (0.01 to 0.1%). The rearrangement joins TRBV28 to TRBJ1-5; tentatively, D is TRBD1 (6 bases). The CDR3 length is 14 residues. Trimming cost V 5 bases and J 4 bases, with 12 bases left between them. The germline CDR1 and CDR2 sequences are MDHEN and SYDVKM. The chain's CDR3 is CASSGQGKNQPQHF. CDR3 coding DNA: TGTGCCAGCAGTGGGCAGGGGAAGAATCAGCCCCAGCATTTT.

The chain combines TRBV6-5 with TRBJ1-5; no clear D gene. Trimming pared 6 bases from V and 1 base from J, leaving 10 bases between. This CDR3 comprises 14 residues. Germline V gene lookup returns CDR1 MNHEY and CDR2 SVGAGI. CDR3 region: CASRSQRSNQPQHF. The CDR3 bases are TGTGCCAGCAGGTCACAGAGGAGCAATCAGCCCCAGCATTTT.

This clone was counted a few times. V and J are TRBV28 and TRBJ2-1; D is unclear. CDR3 length equals 15 residues. Germline CDR1 is MDHEN and CDR2 is SYDVKM. Trimming stripped 3 bases from V and 1 base from J, with 10 bases between. The CDR3 DNA reads TGTGCCAGCAGTTTTGGTAAGAGATCCTACAATGAGCAGTTCTTC. It yields the protein CASSFGKRSYNEQFF.

The chain is built from TRBV5-6 and TRBJ2-5, with a possible D match to TRBD1 (5 bases). The germline V and J ends were trimmed by 0 bases and 7 bases, with 19 bases remaining between them. This CDR3 spans 16 amino acids. Germline V gene lookup returns CDR1 SGHDT and CDR2 YYEEEE. This CDR3 reads CASSLGSWGRAVTQYF. In DNA form, the CDR3 reads TGTGCCAGCAGCTTGGGGTCTTGGGGCCGCGCTGTGACCCAGTACTTC.

There are a few counts of this clone. This chain connects TRBV2 to TRBJ1-1; TRBD1 matches 9 bases. Looked up from germline, CDR1 is SNHLY and CDR2 is FYNNEI. V shed 7 bases, J shed 4 bases, and the junction held 4 bases outside the gene matches. The CDR3 length is 13 residues. The CDR3, as DNA: TGTGCCAGCACCTTGACAGGGGGCACTGAAGCTTTCTTT. Protein product: CASTLTGGTEAFF.